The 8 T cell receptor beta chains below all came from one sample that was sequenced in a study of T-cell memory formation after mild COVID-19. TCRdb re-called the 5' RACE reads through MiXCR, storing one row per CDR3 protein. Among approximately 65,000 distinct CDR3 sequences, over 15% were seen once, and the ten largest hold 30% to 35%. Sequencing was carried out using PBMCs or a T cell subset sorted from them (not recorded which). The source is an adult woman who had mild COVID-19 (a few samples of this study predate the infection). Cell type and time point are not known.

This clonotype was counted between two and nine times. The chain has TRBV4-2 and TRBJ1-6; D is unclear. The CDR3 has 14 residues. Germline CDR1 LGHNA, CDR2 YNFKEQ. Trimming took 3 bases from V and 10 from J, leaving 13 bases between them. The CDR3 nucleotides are TGTGCCAGCAGCCACCTAGGAGGGAACTCACCCCTCCACTTT. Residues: CASSHLGGNSPLHF.

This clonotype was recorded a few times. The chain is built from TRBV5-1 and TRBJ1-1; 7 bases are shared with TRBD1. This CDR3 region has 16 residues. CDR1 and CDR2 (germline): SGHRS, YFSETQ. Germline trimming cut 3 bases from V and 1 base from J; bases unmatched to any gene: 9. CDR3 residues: CASSSDTGATNTEAFF. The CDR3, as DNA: TGCGCCAGCAGCTCGGACACAGGGGCGACGAACACTGAAGCTTTCTTT.

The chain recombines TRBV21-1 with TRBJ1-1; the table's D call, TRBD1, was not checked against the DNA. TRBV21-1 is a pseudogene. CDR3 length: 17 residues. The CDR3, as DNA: TGTGCCAGCAGCAAAGGGGGGGCAGAAGATAAGAACACTGAAGCTTTCTTT. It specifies CASSKGGAEDKNTEAFF.

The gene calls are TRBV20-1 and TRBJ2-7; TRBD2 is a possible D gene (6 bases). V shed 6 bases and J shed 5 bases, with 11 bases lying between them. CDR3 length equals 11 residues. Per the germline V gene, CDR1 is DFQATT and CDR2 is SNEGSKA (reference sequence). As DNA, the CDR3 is TGCAGTGCCGACCGCGGGAACGAGCAGTACTTC. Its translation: CSADRGNEQYF.

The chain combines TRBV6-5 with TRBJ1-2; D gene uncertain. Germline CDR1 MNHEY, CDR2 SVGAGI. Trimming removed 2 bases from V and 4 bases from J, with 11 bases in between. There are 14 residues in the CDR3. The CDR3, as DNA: TGTGCCAGCAGTTACAAAGGATCCGGCTATGGCTACACCTTC. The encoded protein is CASSYKGSGYGYTF.

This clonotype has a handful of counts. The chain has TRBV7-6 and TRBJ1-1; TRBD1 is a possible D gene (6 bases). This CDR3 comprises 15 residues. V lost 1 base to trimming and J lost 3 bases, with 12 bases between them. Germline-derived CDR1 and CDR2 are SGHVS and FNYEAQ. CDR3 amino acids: CASSLEPRGDTEAFF. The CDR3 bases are TGTGCCAGCAGCTTAGAACCCAGGGGAGACACTGAAGCTTTCTTT.

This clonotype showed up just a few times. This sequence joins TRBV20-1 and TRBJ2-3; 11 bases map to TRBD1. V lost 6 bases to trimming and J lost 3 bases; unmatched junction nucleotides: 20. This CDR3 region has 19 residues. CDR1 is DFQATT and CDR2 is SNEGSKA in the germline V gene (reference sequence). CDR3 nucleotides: TGCAGTGCCGACAGATTGGGACAGGGGGAAGGAAAAGGAACAGATACGCAGTATTTT. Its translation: CSADRLGQGEGKGTDTQYF.

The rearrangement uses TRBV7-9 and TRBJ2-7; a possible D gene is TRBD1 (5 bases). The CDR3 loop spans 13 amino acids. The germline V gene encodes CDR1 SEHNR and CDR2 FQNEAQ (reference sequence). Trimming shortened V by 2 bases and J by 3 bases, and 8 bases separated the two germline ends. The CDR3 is CASSLLGHYEQYF. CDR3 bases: TGTGCCAGCAGCTTATTAGGACACTACGAGCAGTACTTC.